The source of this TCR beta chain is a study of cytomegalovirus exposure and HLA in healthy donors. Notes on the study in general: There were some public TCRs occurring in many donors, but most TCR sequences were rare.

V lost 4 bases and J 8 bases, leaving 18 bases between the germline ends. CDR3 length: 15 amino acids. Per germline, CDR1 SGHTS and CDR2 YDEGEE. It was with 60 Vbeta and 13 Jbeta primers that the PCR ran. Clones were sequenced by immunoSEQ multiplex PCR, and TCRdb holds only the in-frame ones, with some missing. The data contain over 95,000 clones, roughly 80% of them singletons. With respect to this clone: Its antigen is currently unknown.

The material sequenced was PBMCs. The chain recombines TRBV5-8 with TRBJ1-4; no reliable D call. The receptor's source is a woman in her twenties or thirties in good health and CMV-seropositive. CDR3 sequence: CASSHEGHIREKLFF. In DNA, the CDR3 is TGTGCCAGCAGCCATGAGGGTCATATTCGAGAAAAACTGTTTTTT. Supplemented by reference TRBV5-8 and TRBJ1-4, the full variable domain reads EAGVTQSPTHLIKTRGQQATLRCSPISGHTSVYWYQQALGLGLQFLLWYDEGEERNRGNFPPRFSGRQFPNYSSELNVNALELEDSALYLCASSHEGHIREKLFFGSGTQLSVL.